This T cell receptor beta chain was recovered during a study of blood T cell repertoires in COVID-19. Measured with immunoSEQ multiplex PCR; TCRdb has only the in-frame clones, and not every one. The sample includes 400,000 or so clones, about 90% of them seen just once. The CDR3 runs to 17 residues. The germline V gene has CDR1 PRHDT and CDR2 FYEKMQ (reference sequence). Trimming shortened V by 0 bases and J by 3 bases, and 16 bases separated the two germline ends. This sequence was found in a man in his forties or fifties in a cohort exposed to, infected with or recovered from COVID-19 (not recorded which). The J gene is TRBJ2-3, the V gene TRBV13; possible D gene TRBD1, 6 bases. Specimen: PBMCs or T cells enriched from blood (not recorded which). In DNA, the CDR3 is TGTGCCAGCAGCTTAGGGTGGCAGGACAGTTCAACAGATACGCAGTATTTT. It is translated as CASSLGWQDSSTDTQYF.